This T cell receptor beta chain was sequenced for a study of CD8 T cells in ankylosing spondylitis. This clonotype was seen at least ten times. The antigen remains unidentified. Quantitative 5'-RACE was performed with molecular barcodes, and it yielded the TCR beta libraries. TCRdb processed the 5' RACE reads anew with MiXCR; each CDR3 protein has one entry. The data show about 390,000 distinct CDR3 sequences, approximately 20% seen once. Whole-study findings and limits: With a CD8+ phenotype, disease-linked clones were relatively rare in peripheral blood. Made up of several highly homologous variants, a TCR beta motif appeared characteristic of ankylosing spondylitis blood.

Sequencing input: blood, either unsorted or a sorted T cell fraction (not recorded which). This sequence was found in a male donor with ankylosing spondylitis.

CDR3 in amino acids: CASSYNLRPLHF. The CDR3 DNA follows: TGTGCCAGCAGCTACAATCTAAGGCCCCTCCACTTT. The chain couples TRBV7-8 to TRBJ1-6; no clear D. The CDR3 runs to 12 residues. Trimming shortened V by 4 bases and J by 13 bases, and 11 bases separated the two germline ends. Germline CDR1 SGHVS, CDR2 FQNEAQ.